A single T cell receptor beta chain is shown here with its context. The sample holds many counts of this clonotype. This receptor's antigen is unknown. Base-call qualities are not available, and no considerably larger clone is one nucleotide away. The sample is drawn from a study of T cell repertoires in cytomegalovirus infection (dated by TCRdb to between 2018 and 2020). For the wider study: Because public TCR beta signatures pointed to carriage of CMV infection together with the matching HLA type, the HLA type of each donor mattered for the analysis.

The sample was run on an Illumina HiSeq 1500. The public reads were reprocessed in TCRdb via fastp at Q25 and MiXCR, keeping in-frame beta chains. Merged by CDR3 protein, the rows form single entries marked with the most common genes and DNA. Here the sample has hundreds of thousands of distinct CDR3 sequences; about a sixth occur a single time. The ten largest clonotypes hold around 13% of the sample. Paper-wide results and their limitations: In both this cohort and an independent roughly 350-donor cohort, the cumulative frequency of public TCR beta family members distinguished carriers of CMV infection plus the relevant HLA type. The ex vivo response was dominated by HLA-C-restricted CMV-specific TCR beta clonotypes, and the single most frequent clonotype in two of eight donors was supplied by these HLA-C-restricted clonotypes.

The source of this sequence is a human donor in good health (CMV status not recorded). Some clones in this sample may be carry-over from other donors' samples. The sequencing sample was made of PBMCs.

The base sequence is TGTGCCAGCAGCCCTCCCGCAGGGGCAGCCCAGCCCCAGCATTTT. Translated, it reads CASSPPAGAAQPQHF. The rearrangement combines TRBV5-8 with TRBJ1-5; TRBD1 is a possible D gene, resting on 6 matching bases. The V end loses 4 bases and the J end loses 7 bases, and a stretch of 18 bases separates them. Sequences SGHTS (CDR1) and YDEGEE (CDR2) are obtained from the germline V gene. The CDR3, from cysteine to phenylalanine, totals 15 residues. Only the CDR3 part of the read is kept: 45 bases, read in frame from the first base. Beyond the CDR3, the reference TRBV5-8 and TRBJ1-5 genes provide the residues; the full variable domain reads: EAGVTQSPTHLIKTRGQQATLRCSPISGHTSVYWYQQALGLGLQFLLWYDEGEERNRGNFPPRFSGRQFPNYSSELNVNALELEDSALYLCASSPPAGAAQPQHFGDGTRLSIL.